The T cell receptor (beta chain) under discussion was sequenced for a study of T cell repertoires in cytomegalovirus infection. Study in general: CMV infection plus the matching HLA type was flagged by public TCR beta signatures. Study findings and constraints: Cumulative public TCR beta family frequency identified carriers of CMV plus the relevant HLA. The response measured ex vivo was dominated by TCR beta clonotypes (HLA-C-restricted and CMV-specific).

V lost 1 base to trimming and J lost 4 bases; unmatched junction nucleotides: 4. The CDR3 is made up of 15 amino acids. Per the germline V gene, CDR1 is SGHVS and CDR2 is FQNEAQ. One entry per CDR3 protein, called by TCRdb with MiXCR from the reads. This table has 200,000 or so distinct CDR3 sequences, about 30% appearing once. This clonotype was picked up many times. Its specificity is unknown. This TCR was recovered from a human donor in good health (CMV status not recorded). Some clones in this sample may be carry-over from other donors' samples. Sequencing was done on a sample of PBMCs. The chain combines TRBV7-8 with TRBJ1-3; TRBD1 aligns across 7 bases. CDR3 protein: CASSLGGTDGNTIYF. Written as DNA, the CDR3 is TGTGCCAGCAGCTTAGGAGGGACAGACGGAAACACCATATATTTT.